Following are 7 T cell receptor beta chains from one sample sequenced in a study of blood T cell repertoires in COVID-19. Method: immunoSEQ multiplex PCR; TCRdb's copy keeps in-frame clones and lacks some. The sample records about 370,000 clones, around 89% being singletons. The sample was PBMCs or T cells enriched from blood (not recorded which). These receptors were collected from a man aged 18 to 29 who had recovered from COVID-19.

This clone came up a few times. V usage is TRBV28 and J usage is TRBJ1-4; D is ambiguous. Trimming removed 6 bases from V and 3 bases from J, with 11 bases in between. Germline CDR1 MDHEN, CDR2 SYDVKM. The CDR3 contains 14 residues. The CDR3 loop reads CASRRGGSNEKLFF. For the CDR3, the DNA is TGTGCCAGCAGGCGAGGCGGGTCTAATGAAAAACTGTTTTTT.

This clone was recorded only once. This chain uses TRBV7-9 with TRBJ1-4; 7 bases are a match to TRBD1. The V gene end was trimmed by 5 bases and the J gene end by 5 bases; junction bases not matched to a gene: 8. Germline CDR1 is SEHNR and CDR2 is FQNEAQ (reference sequence). The CDR3 runs 15 residues. The CDR3 is CASSPPGQPNEKLFF. Here the CDR3 DNA reads TGTGCCAGCAGCCCACCGGGACAGCCGAATGAAAAACTGTTTTTT.

The chain couples TRBV29-1 to TRBJ1-3, with a weak D call TRBD1 (6 bases). CDR3 size: 15 residues. Germline lookup yields CDR1 SQVTM and CDR2 ANQGSEA. The V and J ends lost 4 bases and 0 bases respectively, with 13 bases between them. CDR3 residues: CSVGSPDSSGNTIYF. The CDR3 nucleotides are TGCAGCGTTGGCTCCCCGGACAGCTCTGGAAACACCATATATTTT.

The chain couples TRBV19 to TRBJ1-6; unclear D gene. There are 17 residues in the CDR3. The germline CDR1 and CDR2 sequences are LNHDA and SQIVND (reference sequence). V lost 6 bases, J lost 1 base, and 16 bases lay in between. The CDR3 loop reads CASRLFGGRSYNSPLHF. CDR3 sequence (DNA): TGTGCCAGTAGACTTTTCGGAGGGAGGTCCTATAATTCACCCCTCCACTTT. The full variable domain, in which reference TRBV19 and TRBJ1-6 provide the parts outside the CDR3, is DGGITQSPKYLFRKEGQNVTLSCEQNLNHDAMYWYRQDPGQGLRLIYYSQIVNDFQKGDIAEGYSVSREKKESFPLTVTSAQKNPTAFYLCASRLFGGRSYNSPLHFGNGTRLTVT.

This rearrangement joins TRBV2 to TRBJ2-2, with 7 bases that match TRBD1. CDR3 length: 15 residues. The junction had 10 bases not matched to a gene; V was cut back by 6 bases and J by 6 bases. Germline CDR1 reads SNHLY; CDR2 reads FYNNEI. CDR3 loop: CASRADRVTAGELFF. The CDR3, as DNA: TGTGCCAGCAGGGCCGACAGGGTCACGGCCGGGGAGCTGTTTTTT. The full variable domain, rest sourced from reference TRBV2 and TRBJ2-2, is EPEVTQTPSHQVTQMGQEVILRCVPISNHLYFYWYRQILGQKVEFLVSFYNNEISEKSEIFDDQFSVERPDGSNFTLKIRSTKLEDSAMYFCASRADRVTAGELFFGEGSRLTVL.

The genes are TRBV28 and TRBJ2-3; 9 bases line up with TRBD2. V lost 2 bases and J lost 2; bases outside the gene matches: 5. CDR3 size: 16 residues. Germline V gene lookup returns CDR1 MDHEN and CDR2 SYDVKM. CDR3 sequence: CASSLGAGGYTDTQYF. The CDR3 bases are TGTGCCAGCAGTTTAGGAGCGGGAGGTTACACAGATACGCAGTATTTT. The entire variable domain, with the rest obtained from reference TRBV28 and TRBJ2-3, is as follows: DVKVTQSSRYLVKRTGEKVFLECVQDMDHENMFWYRQDPGLGLRLIYFSYDVKMKEKGDIPEGYSVSREKKERFSLILESASTNQTSMYLCASSLGAGGYTDTQYFGPGTRLTVL.

This clone was picked up one time. This chain links TRBV5-1 with TRBJ2-1; 7 nucleotides match TRBD2. V shed 4 bases and J 8 bases; nucleotides not matched to a gene: 21. Per the germline V gene, CDR1 is SGHRS and CDR2 is YFSETQ. The length of the CDR3 is 18 residues. The CDR3 nucleotides read TGCGCCAGCAGCCTGACCCCGCGGGGAGAGCGGGGTCTCCATGAGCAGTTCTTC. Amino acids: CASSLTPRGERGLHEQFF.